The 23 T cell receptor beta chains below were found in one sample sequenced in a study of blood T cell repertoires in COVID-19. The repertoire was sequenced with immunoSEQ multiplex PCR; TCRdb's copy has only in-frame clones and lacks some. The profile shows some 320,000 clones, over 85% of them singletons. The sequenced sample was peripheral blood. Source of these receptors: a woman aged 25 to 39 with COVID-19, enrolled during active disease.

This chain links TRBV5-6 with TRBJ1-5; D gene unclear. The length of the CDR3 is 15 residues. V lost 2 bases and J lost 3, with 12 bases in between. Germline loops: CDR1 SGHDT, CDR2 YYEEEE. CDR3 nucleotides: TGTGCCAGCAGCTTAAGGACGGGAAACAATCAGCCCCAGCATTTT. It translates to CASSLRTGNNQPQHF. The full variable domain, with the rest looked up from reference TRBV5-6 and TRBJ1-5, is DAGVTQSPTHLIKTRGQQVTLRCSPKSGHDTVSWYQQALGQGPQFIFQYYEEEERQRGNFPDRFSGHQFPNYSSELNVNALLLGDSALYLCASSLRTGNNQPQHFGDGTRLSIL.

In its sample, this clone was seen once. This sequence joins TRBV7-9 and TRBJ1-1, with D uncertain. Germline CDR1 SEHNR, CDR2 FQNEAQ (reference sequence). The CDR3 consists of 15 residues. Trimming removed 1 base at V and 1 base at J, with 10 bases between. The CDR3 loop is CASSLGEAGNTEAFF. The CDR3 DNA reads TGTGCCAGCAGCTTAGGAGAGGCGGGGAACACTGAAGCTTTCTTT.

The genes are TRBV6-2 or TRBV6-3 and TRBJ2-1; D perhaps matches TRBD2 (5 bases). Trimming left V 4 bases short and J 7 bases short, with 11 bases between. The CDR3 loop spans 13 amino acids. Germline V lookup: CDR1 MNHEY, CDR2 SVGEGT. CDR3 sequence: CASSFFGGNEQFF. The CDR3 DNA sequence: TGTGCCAGCAGTTTTTTCGGAGGAAATGAGCAGTTCTTC.

The chain employs TRBV18 and TRBJ1-5; D remains ambiguous. The CDR3 consists of 15 residues. Germline CDR1 is KGHSH and CDR2 is LQKENI. V was pared by 0 bases and J by 4 bases, with 10 bases between. This CDR3 reads CASSPPGSRNQPQHF. The CDR3 region has the DNA TGTGCCAGCTCACCACCGGGCAGCAGAAATCAGCCCCAGCATTTT.

V and J are TRBV24-1 and TRBJ1-5; perhaps TRBD1 as D (5 bases). The CDR3 contains 13 residues. CDR1 KGHDR and CDR2 SFDVKD come from the germline V gene. V lost 6 bases and J lost 4, with 9 bases in between. This CDR3 reads CATSNGQNQPQHF. The DNA for the CDR3 is TGTGCCACCAGTAACGGACAAAATCAGCCCCAGCATTTT.

A note on this clone: An end of the junction differs from the germline gene, which may be a read error. The rearrangement joins TRBV2 to TRBJ1-2, with a possible D match to TRBD1 (5 bases). Germline V gene sequence: CDR1 SNHLY, CDR2 FYNNEI. The CDR3 extends over 15 amino acids. The CDR3, as DNA: TGTGCCAGCAATGAAGCCCCCGGGACCGGAGGGAGAGGCACCTTC. The encoded protein is CASNEAPGTGGRGTF. The whole variable domain, filled in from reference TRBV2 and TRBJ1-2, reads EPEVTQTPSHQVTQMGQEVILRCVPISNHLYFYWYRQILGQKVEFLVSFYNNEISEKSEIFDDQFSVERPDGSNFTLKIRSTKLEDSAMYFCASNEAPGTGGRGTFGSGTRLTVV.

V is TRBV7-9 and J is TRBJ2-2; D is ambiguous. Germline loops: CDR1 SEHNR, CDR2 FQNEAQ (reference sequence). This CDR3 region has 12 residues. CDR3 amino acids: CAARVLTGELFF. The CDR3 bases are TGTGCAGCACGGGTTTTGACCGGGGAGCTGTTTTTT.

The chain combines TRBV6-5 with TRBJ1-1, with TRBD1 identical over 10 bases. The CDR3 has 14 residues. The J segment lost 11 bases and the V segment lost 2 bases, leaving 8 bases of the junction unmatched. Germline loops: CDR1 MNHEY, CDR2 SVGAGI. CDR3 region: CASSYASGTGAAFF. The CDR3 DNA is TGTGCCAGCAGTTACGCTTCCGGGACAGGGGCCGCTTTCTTT.

This chain joins TRBV7-8 and TRBJ1-3, with D hard to call. CDR3 length: 20 residues. CDR1 and CDR2 from the germline V gene are SGHVS and FQNEAQ. Trimming pared 0 bases from V and 0 bases from J, leaving 21 bases between. The CDR3 is CASSLARTGVPGSSGNTIYF. The DNA for the CDR3 is TGTGCCAGCAGCTTAGCGAGGACCGGGGTCCCAGGAAGCTCTGGAAACACCATATATTTT.

The CDR3 loop is CASSFDRGIEAFF. CDR3 DNA: TGTGCCAGCAGCTTCGACAGGGGAATTGAAGCTTTCTTT. The chain employs TRBV7-9 and TRBJ1-1, with 8 bases identical to TRBD1. V lost 3 bases, J lost 7 bases, and 4 bases stayed unmatched. From germline, CDR1 is SEHNR and CDR2 FQNEAQ (reference sequence). The CDR3 runs to 13 residues.

The chain has TRBV5-1 and TRBJ2-3, with TRBD2 matching over 9 bases. The J segment lost 1 base and the V segment lost 4 bases, leaving 4 bases of the junction unmatched. The V gene's germline CDR1 is SGHRS and CDR2 YFSETQ. This CDR3 region has 15 residues. DNA for the CDR3: TGCGCCAGCAGCCTACAGCGGGGGGGCACAGATACGCAGTATTTT. Protein: CASSLQRGGTDTQYF.

This clone appeared a single time. The CDR3 spells CASSPGQGSTEAFF. DNA for the CDR3: TGTGCCAGCAGTCCAGGACAGGGTTCCACTGAAGCTTTCTTT. The chain recombines TRBV28 with TRBJ1-1, with TRBD1 matching 8 bases. This CDR3 is 14 amino acids long. Losses at the gene ends were 5 bases for V and 4 bases for J; bases not matched to a gene: 6. Per germline, CDR1 MDHEN and CDR2 SYDVKM. Full variable domain (outside the CDR3, taken from reference TRBV28 and TRBJ1-1): DVKVTQSSRYLVKRTGEKVFLECVQDMDHENMFWYRQDPGLGLRLIYFSYDVKMKEKGDIPEGYSVSREKKERFSLILESASTNQTSMYLCASSPGQGSTEAFFGQGTRLTVV.

The chain is built from TRBV3-1 (or the pseudogene TRBV3-2) and TRBJ1-2; no clear D. CDR1 and CDR2 from the germline V gene are LGHDT and YNNKEL (reference sequence). CDR3 length: 13 residues. Trimming cost V 2 bases and J 6 bases, with 10 bases left between them. The CDR3 DNA is TGTGCCAGCAGCCAACGAGGTGTCGATGGCTACACCTTC. Amino acids: CASSQRGVDGYTF.

A note on this clone: Germline and junction disagree at one end, which may indicate a read error. V and J are TRBV2 and TRBJ2-5; 10 nucleotides align to TRBD2. CDR3 length equals 15 residues. Germline CDR1 reads SNHLY; CDR2 reads FYNNEI. The CDR3 sequence is CASSKAGGDQETQYF. The CDR3 nucleotides read TGTGCCAGCAGTAAAGCGGGGGGGGATCAAGAGACCCAGTACTTC.

This clone is a singleton in its sample. The rearrangement links TRBV7-9 to TRBJ2-6, with D possibly TRBD1 on 6 matching bases. The V end was cut by 5 bases, the J end by 4 bases, with 24 bases between. The CDR3 consists of 19 residues. The germline V gene encodes CDR1 SEHNR and CDR2 FQNEAQ (reference sequence). CDR3 sequence: CASSSFGGPSVNGANVLTF. CDR3 nucleotides: TGTGCCAGCAGCAGTTTTGGGGGCCCGTCAGTTAACGGGGCCAACGTCCTGACTTTC. Complete variable domain (other parts from reference TRBV7-9 and TRBJ2-6): DTGVSQNPRHKITKRGQNVTFRCDPISEHNRLYWYRQTLGQGPEFLTYFQNEAQLEKSRLLSDRFSAERPKGSFSTLEIQRTEQGDSAMYLCASSSFGGPSVNGANVLTFGAGSRLTVL.

CDR3 sequence (DNA): TGTGCCAGCAACCTCGGGACAGGGGATCCCTACGAGCAGTACTTC. Translated: CASNLGTGDPYEQYF. The V call is TRBV5-6, the J call TRBJ2-7; TRBD1 agrees at 10 bases. V gave up 6 bases and J gave up 2 bases; unmatched junction bases: 8. The CDR3 covers 15 residues. The V gene's germline CDR1 is SGHDT and CDR2 YYEEEE.

The genes are TRBV6-5 and TRBJ2-5; TRBD2 aligns across 9 bases. Per germline, CDR1 MNHEY and CDR2 SVGAGI. The V and J ends lost 1 base and 5 bases, in that order; junction bases with no gene match: 5. This CDR3 comprises 15 residues. For the CDR3, the DNA is TGTGCCAGCAGTTACTGGCGGGGGGGGGTGGAGACCCAGTACTTC. Protein: CASSYWRGGVETQYF.

Comment on this clone: Additional DNA sequences in this sample encode the identical CDR3. V is TRBV28 and J is TRBJ1-1; D call uncertain. Germline loops: CDR1 MDHEN, CDR2 SYDVKM. This CDR3 spans 12 amino acids. The ends were cut back, 2 bases at V and 5 bases at J, with 6 bases in the middle. CDR3 coding DNA: TGTGCCAGCAGTTTACCGGGAACTGAAGCTTTCTTT. Amino acids: CASSLPGTEAFF.

The chain is built from TRBV6-1 and TRBJ2-7; 9 positions agree with TRBD1. The CDR3 covers 15 residues. After removal of 2 bases from V and 1 base from J, the junction contained 3 bases not matched to a gene. CDR1 and CDR2 from the germline V gene are MNHNS and SASEGT. CDR3 DNA: TGTGCCAGCAGTGAATACGGGACAGGGTCCTACGAGCAGTACTTC. This translates into CASSEYGTGSYEQYF.

This clone was detected only once. This chain connects TRBV5-4 to TRBJ1-1; D not resolved. The CDR3 has 15 amino acids. CDR1 and CDR2 (germline): SGHNT, YYREEE (reference sequence). Trimming pared 4 bases from V and 1 base from J, leaving 14 bases between. The CDR3 bases are TGTGCCAGCAGCCCGGGAGGGCAGTGGAACACTGAAGCTTTCTTT. Encoded protein: CASSPGGQWNTEAFF.

The J gene is TRBJ1-1, the V gene TRBV5-1, with a weak D call TRBD1 (5 bases). Per the germline V gene, CDR1 is SGHRS and CDR2 is YFSETQ. V shed 6 bases and J shed 3 bases, with 12 bases lying between them. This CDR3 is 13 amino acids long. Written as DNA, the CDR3 is TGCGCCAGCACCCAGGGTACGTACACTGAAGCTTTCTTT. Translated, it gives CASTQGTYTEAFF.

This clone has only one observation. The chain recombines TRBV28 with TRBJ2-7; maybe TRBD2 (6 bases). V was clipped by 7 bases and J by 2 bases, with 15 bases between them. The CDR3 contains 14 residues. The germline V gene encodes CDR1 MDHEN and CDR2 SYDVKM. The CDR3 here is CASTLGGVTYEQYF. CDR3 in DNA: TGTGCCAGCACTCTCGGCGGGGTTACCTACGAGCAGTACTTC.

The chain has TRBV13 and TRBJ2-3, with 9 bases identical to TRBD2. Trimming cost V 0 bases and J 5 bases; bases outside gene matches: 9. Germline assignment: CDR1 PRHDT and CDR2 FYEKMQ (reference sequence). This CDR3 region has 17 residues. CDR3 residues: CASSLGGLAGGVDTQYF. Written as DNA, the CDR3 is TGTGCCAGCAGCTTAGGAGGTCTGGCGGGGGGGGTAGATACGCAGTATTTT.